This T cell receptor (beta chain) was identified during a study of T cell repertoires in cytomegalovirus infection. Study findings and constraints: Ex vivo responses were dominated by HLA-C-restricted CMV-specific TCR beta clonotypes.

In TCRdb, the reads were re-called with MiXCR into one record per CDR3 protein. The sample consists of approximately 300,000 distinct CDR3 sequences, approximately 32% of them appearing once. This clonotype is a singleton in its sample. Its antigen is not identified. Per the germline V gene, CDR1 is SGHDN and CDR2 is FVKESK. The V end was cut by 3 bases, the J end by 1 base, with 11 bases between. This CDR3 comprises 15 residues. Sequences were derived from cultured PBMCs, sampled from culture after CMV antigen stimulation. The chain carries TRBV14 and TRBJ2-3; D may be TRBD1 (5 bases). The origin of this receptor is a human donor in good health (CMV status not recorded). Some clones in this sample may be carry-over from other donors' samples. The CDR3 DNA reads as TGTGCCAGCAGCCATGGGGCTTGGGGCACAGATACGCAGTATTTT. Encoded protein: CASSHGAWGTDTQYF.